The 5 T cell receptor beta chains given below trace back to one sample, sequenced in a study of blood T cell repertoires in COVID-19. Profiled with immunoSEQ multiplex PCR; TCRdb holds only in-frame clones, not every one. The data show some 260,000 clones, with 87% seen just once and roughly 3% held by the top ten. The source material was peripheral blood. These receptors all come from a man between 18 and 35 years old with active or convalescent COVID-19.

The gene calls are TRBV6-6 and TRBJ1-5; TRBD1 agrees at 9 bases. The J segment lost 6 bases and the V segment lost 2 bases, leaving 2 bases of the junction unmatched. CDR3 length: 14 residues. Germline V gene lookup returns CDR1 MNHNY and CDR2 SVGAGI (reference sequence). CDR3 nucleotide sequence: TGTGCCAGCAGTTACGTGGGACAGGGTCAGCCCCAGCATTTT. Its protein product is CASSYVGQGQPQHF.

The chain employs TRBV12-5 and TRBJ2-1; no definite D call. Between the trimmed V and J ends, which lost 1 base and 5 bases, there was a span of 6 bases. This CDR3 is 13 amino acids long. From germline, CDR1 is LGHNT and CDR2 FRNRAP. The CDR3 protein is CASGLAPNNEQFF. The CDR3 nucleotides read TGTGCTAGTGGTTTGGCCCCAAACAATGAGCAGTTCTTC.

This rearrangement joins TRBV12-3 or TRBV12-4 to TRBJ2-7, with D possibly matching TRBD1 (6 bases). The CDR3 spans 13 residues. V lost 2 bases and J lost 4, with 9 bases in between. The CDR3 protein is CASSLRQDYEQYF. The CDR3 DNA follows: TGTGCCAGCAGTTTACGACAGGATTACGAGCAGTACTTC.

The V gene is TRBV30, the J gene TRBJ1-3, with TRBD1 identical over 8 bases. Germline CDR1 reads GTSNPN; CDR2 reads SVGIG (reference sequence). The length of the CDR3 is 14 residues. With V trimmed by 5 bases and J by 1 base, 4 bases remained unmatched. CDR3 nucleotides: TGTGCCTGGGACAGGGGAACTTCTGGAAACACCATATATTTT. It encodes CAWDRGTSGNTIYF.

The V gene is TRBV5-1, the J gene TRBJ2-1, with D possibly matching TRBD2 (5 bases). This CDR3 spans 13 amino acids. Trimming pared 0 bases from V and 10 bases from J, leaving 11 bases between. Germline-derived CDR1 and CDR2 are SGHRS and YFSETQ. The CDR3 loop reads CASSLAPGLEQFF. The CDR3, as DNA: TGCGCCAGCAGCTTGGCCCCCGGACTCGAGCAGTTCTTC.